This T cell receptor beta chain came from a study of Graves' ophthalmopathy and Graves' hyperthyroidism. Whole-study findings and limits: The model predicted ophthalmopathy progression with 60% to 71% sensitivity and around 72% specificity. Ophthalmopathy could be told apart from stable hyperthyroidism by a 13-signature model (approximately 90% sensitivity, 80% to 84% specificity).

This clonotype came up many times. What it recognizes is unknown. Other autoimmune diseases, uncontrolled infections, pregnancy or lactation excluded patients from enrollment. Clinical symptoms, serum thyroxine, TRAb, thyroid ultrasound and orbital computed tomography formed the basis of diagnosis. Amplified material comprised TCR beta CDR3 regions derived from RNA transcripts. First-round RT-PCR relied on HTBI primers, and a second-round multiplex PCR came next. TCRdb reanalysed the multiplex PCR reads using MiXCR and keeps one entry per CDR3 protein. The repertoire holds around 340,000 distinct CDR3 sequences, with 17% as singletons. V lost 1 base, J lost 5 bases, and 20 bases lay in between. This CDR3 region has 17 residues. CDR1 and CDR2 from the germline V gene are SGHDN and FVKESK.

This chain connects TRBV14 to TRBJ1-1, with a possible D match to TRBD1 (5 bases). Sequencing was done on a sample of peripheral blood. This sequence was found in an adult man with Graves' ophthalmopathy. As DNA, the CDR3 is TGTGCCAGCAGCCAAGGCCTTCTGTCGGCAGGGAGAACTGAAGCTTTCTTT. Amino acid sequence: CASSQGLLSAGRTEAFF. The entire variable domain, with the rest obtained from reference TRBV14 and TRBJ1-1, is as follows: EAGVTQFPSHSVIEKGQTVTLRCDPISGHDNLYWYRRVMGKEIKFLLHFVKESKQDESGMPNNRFLAERTGGTYSTLKVQPAELEDSGVYFCASSQGLLSAGRTEAFFGQGTRLTVV.